These T cell receptor beta chains were read from a single sample in a study of T cells in Graves' hyperthyroidism and ophthalmopathy. One entry per CDR3 protein results from TCRdb running MiXCR on the multiplex PCR reads. The sample contains 250,000 to 400,000 distinct CDR3 sequences, 12% to 15% of which appear only once. Sequenced input: blood. All receptors come from a woman aged 40-49 years with Graves' ophthalmopathy. The CDR3 runs from the conserved cysteine through the conserved F or W. A D gene is named only where the DNA matches it firmly. Clone size is stated in some rows and not others, as once, few, many or a class when expanded.

cdr3_aa,cdr3_nt,d_call,clone_size,j_call,v_call
CASSSIPGGANIQYF,TGTGCCAGCAGCTCCATCCCCGGGGGGGCGAACATTCAGTACTTC,TRBD2,few,TRBJ2-4,TRBV7-9
CASSFLQGRAQETQYF,TGTGCCAGCAGTTTTCTACAGGGCAGGGCTCAAGAGACCCAGTACTTC,NA,many,TRBJ2-5,TRBV12-3/TRBV12-4
CASSDVDRLDSPLHF,TGTGCCAGCAGTGATGTGGACAGATTAGATTCACCCCTCCACTTT,NA,many,TRBJ1-6,TRBV28
CSVFRQVNNEQFF,TGCAGCGTCTTTCGACAGGTGAACAATGAGCAGTTCTTC,NA,NA,TRBJ2-1,TRBV29-1
CATSRDNFRSDSYNEQFF,TGTGCCACCAGCAGAGATAATTTTAGGAGCGACTCCTACAATGAGCAGTTCTTC,NA,many,TRBJ2-1,TRBV15
CASSLTGEWNTIYF,TGCGCCAGCAGCTTGACAGGGGAATGGAACACCATATATTTT,TRBD1,NA,TRBJ1-3,TRBV5-1
CASSLDGSNIQYF,TGTGCCAGCAGCTTGGACGGTTCAAACATTCAGTACTTC,NA,few,TRBJ2-4,TRBV5-6
CASSFPREIKETQYF,TGTGCCAGCAGTTTTCCGCGGGAAATAAAAGAGACCCAGTACTTC,NA,many,TRBJ2-5,TRBV28
CASSQVIGGPTDTQYF,TGTGCCAGCAGCCAAGTGATCGGGGGACCCACAGATACGCAGTATTTT,NA,NA,TRBJ2-3,TRBV3-1
CASSSTGVSYNEQFF,TGTGCCAGCAGCTCGACAGGGGTATCCTACAATGAGCAGTTCTTC,TRBD1,many,TRBJ2-1,TRBV7-2
CASRITGTSYNSPLHF,TGTGCCAGCAGGATTACAGGGACCTCCTATAATTCACCCCTCCACTTT,NA,NA,TRBJ1-6,TRBV11-2
CAWSVLGLVIHNEQFF,TGTGCCTGGAGTGTACTCGGACTAGTCATACACAATGAGCAGTTCTTC,TRBD2,few,TRBJ2-1,TRBV30
CATSQGQGTSYEQYF,TGTGCCACCTCCCAAGGACAGGGAACCTCCTACGAGCAGTACTTC,TRBD1,many,TRBJ2-7,TRBV10-3
CASSYSVGLAGHNEQFF,TGTGCCAGCAGTTACTCGGTTGGGCTAGCGGGACACAATGAGCAGTTCTTC,TRBD2,NA,TRBJ2-1,TRBV6-5
CATSRDSGAYLNEQYF,TGTGCCACCAGCAGAGATTCGGGGGCCTACCTCAATGAGCAGTACTTC,NA,NA,TRBJ2-7,TRBV15
CASSLEGRGYYGYTF,TGTGCCAGCAGTTTAGAAGGTCGGGGGTACTATGGCTACACCTTC,NA,many,TRBJ1-2,TRBV28
CASSRISSGNTIYF,TGTGCCAGCAGCCGGATCTCCTCTGGAAACACCATATATTTT,NA,few,TRBJ1-3,TRBV7-9
CASSPALTSGYNEQFF,TGTGCCAGCAGCCCTGCACTTACTAGCGGTTACAATGAGCAGTTCTTC,TRBD2,few,TRBJ2-1,TRBV11-2
CASSQGTWNYGYTF,TGTGCCAGCAGCCAAGGGACTTGGAACTATGGCTACACCTTC,NA,few,TRBJ1-2,TRBV3-1
CATQAGPDQPQHF,TGCGCCACGCAGGCCGGCCCCGATCAGCCCCAGCATTTT,NA,NA,TRBJ1-5,TRBV10-2
CSAIDRLGGSRGYGYTF,TGCAGTGCTATCGACCGGTTGGGTGGGAGTCGCGGCTATGGCTACACCTTC,NA,few,TRBJ1-2,TRBV20-1
CASSIVWREGHEQFF,TGTGCCAGTAGTATCGTCTGGCGGGAGGGGCATGAGCAGTTCTTC,TRBD2,many,TRBJ2-1,TRBV19
CASARNTDSYEQYF,TGTGCCAGCGCGAGGAACACAGACAGTTACGAGCAGTACTTC,NA,few,TRBJ2-7,TRBV18
CSYEILAGVYNEQFF,TGCAGCTATGAAATCCTAGCGGGAGTTTACAATGAGCAGTTCTTC,TRBD2,many,TRBJ2-1,TRBV29-1
CASNYYSNQPQHF,TGTGCCAGCAACTATTATAGCAATCAGCCCCAGCATTTT,NA,many,TRBJ1-5,TRBV6-1
CSANAWNTGELFF,TGCAGTGCTAACGCATGGAACACCGGGGAGCTGTTTTTT,NA,few,TRBJ2-2,TRBV20-1
CASSRDSPYNEQFF,TGTGCCAGCAGCCGTGACAGCCCCTACAATGAGCAGTTCTTC,NA,many,TRBJ2-1,TRBV11-3
CASSVDGWGTGVLDTQYF,TGTGCCAGCAGCGTAGACGGGTGGGGTACCGGGGTGCTGGATACGCAGTATTTT,NA,NA,TRBJ2-3,TRBV9
CASSPEGMAGRTQYF,TGTGCCAGCAGCCCCGAGGGAATGGCAGGGAGGACCCAGTACTTC,NA,many,TRBJ2-5,TRBV7-9
CATSEYGTGVHEQYF,TGTGCCACCAGTGAATACGGGACAGGGGTCCACGAGCAGTACTTC,TRBD1,many,TRBJ2-7,TRBV24-1
CASSARGTGGTGELFF,TGTGCCAGCAGTGCACGGGGGACAGGGGGAACCGGGGAGCTGTTTTTT,TRBD1,many,TRBJ2-2,TRBV6-1
CASKVRQIGPYEQYF,TGTGCCAGCAAAGTTAGACAGATCGGTCCCTACGAGCAGTACTTC,NA,many,TRBJ2-7,TRBV12-3/TRBV12-4
CASSLSVRNEAFF,TGTGCCAGCAGCTTATCGGTCAGGAATGAAGCTTTCTTT,NA,many,TRBJ1-1,TRBV11-3
CASTATGVNGELFF,TGTGCCAGCACCGCGACAGGGGTAAACGGGGAGCTGTTTTTT,TRBD1,many,TRBJ2-2,TRBV6-1
CASSSPQKWYHEQYF,TGTGCCAGCAGTTCCCCCCAAAAGTGGTACCACGAGCAGTACTTC,NA,many,TRBJ2-7,TRBV28
CASSNRGLAGSDTQYF,TGTGCCAGTAGTAACCGGGGACTAGCGGGGTCAGATACGCAGTATTTT,TRBD2,once,TRBJ2-3,TRBV19
CASSLRTGFNEKLFF,TGTGCCAGCAGTCTAAGGACAGGGTTTAATGAAAAACTGTTTTTT,TRBD1,many,TRBJ1-4,TRBV12-3/TRBV12-4
CSARDRRRADTQYF,TGCAGTGCTAGAGATCGGCGGAGGGCAGATACGCAGTATTTT,NA,many,TRBJ2-3,TRBV20-1
CASSYRNRVTDTQYF,TGTGCCAGCAGTTACCGGAACAGGGTAACAGATACGCAGTATTTT,NA,many,TRBJ2-3,TRBV6-5
CASSEPGYEQFF,TGTGCCAGCAGTGAACCGGGCTATGAGCAGTTCTTC,NA,many,TRBJ2-1,TRBV2
CASSLNRDRKSEAFF,TGTGCCAGCAGCTTGAACCGGGACAGGAAGTCTGAAGCTTTCTTT,TRBD1,few,TRBJ1-1,TRBV7-8
CASRPGTGPGSGSNEQFF,TGTGCCAGCAGACCCGGGACAGGCCCCGGGAGCGGGAGTAATGAGCAGTTCTTC,NA,NA,TRBJ2-1,TRBV27
CASSYTDRTSYEQYF,TGTGCCAGCAGTTACACAGACAGGACCTCCTACGAGCAGTACTTC,NA,few,TRBJ2-7,TRBV6-5
CASSRPGSPLHF,TGTGCCAGCAGCCGACCAGGTTCACCCCTCCACTTT,NA,NA,TRBJ1-6,TRBV6-2/TRBV6-3
CASSGPWENYNEQFF,TGTGCCAGCAGCGGTCCTTGGGAGAATTACAATGAGCAGTTCTTC,NA,NA,TRBJ2-1,TRBV9
CASSPLGEVSPLHF,TGTGCCAGCAGCCCGCTTGGGGAGGTTTCACCCCTCCACTTT,NA,many,TRBJ1-6,TRBV12-3/TRBV12-4
CASSRAGELFF,TGTGCCAGCAGTAGGGCCGGGGAGCTGTTTTTT,NA,many,TRBJ2-2,TRBV2
CSAISENTGELFF,TGCAGTGCTATTAGTGAGAACACCGGGGAGCTGTTTTTT,NA,NA,TRBJ2-2,TRBV20-1
CASSSPGRKTDHSEQYF,TGTGCCAGCAGCTCCCCGGGACGAAAAACTGATCATAGTGAGCAGTACTTC,NA,few,TRBJ2-7,TRBV7-9
CASSLDFRGKDGYTF,TGTGCCAGCAGCTTAGATTTTAGGGGCAAGGATGGCTACACCTTC,NA,many,TRBJ1-2,TRBV11-2
CASSETGGRETQYF,TGTGCCAGCAGTGAAACCGGGGGACGAGAGACCCAGTACTTC,NA,many,TRBJ2-5,TRBV2
CASSPHRELLREQYF,TGTGCCAGCAGTCCCCACAGGGAATTATTGCGGGAGCAGTACTTC,NA,NA,TRBJ2-7,TRBV27
CASSPPKGGELFF,TGTGCCAGCAGTCCCCCGAAAGGCGGGGAGCTGTTTTTT,NA,many,TRBJ2-2,TRBV28
CACSLEGLAGGGEQYF,TGTGCCTGCAGCTTAGAGGGACTAGCGGGAGGTGGCGAGCAGTACTTC,TRBD2,NA,TRBJ2-7,TRBV11-2
CASSEWAGKQYF,TGCGCCAGCAGTGAGTGGGCAGGGAAGCAGTACTTC,NA,NA,TRBJ2-7,TRBV10-2
CATSDPLAGRADTQYF,TGTGCCACCAGTGATCCTTTAGCGGGGCGGGCAGATACGCAGTATTTT,TRBD2,NA,TRBJ2-3,TRBV24-1
CASSIVPVGTEAFF,TGTGCCAGTAGTATTGTACCCGTTGGGACTGAAGCTTTCTTT,NA,many,TRBJ1-1,TRBV19
CASSKRGGDQPQHF,TGTGCCAGCAGCAAAAGGGGGGGAGATCAGCCCCAGCATTTT,NA,few,TRBJ1-5,TRBV12-3/TRBV12-4
CASSSDPRRTNYGYTF,TGCGCCAGCAGCTCTGACCCCAGGAGAACTAACTATGGCTACACCTTC,NA,once,TRBJ1-2,TRBV5-1